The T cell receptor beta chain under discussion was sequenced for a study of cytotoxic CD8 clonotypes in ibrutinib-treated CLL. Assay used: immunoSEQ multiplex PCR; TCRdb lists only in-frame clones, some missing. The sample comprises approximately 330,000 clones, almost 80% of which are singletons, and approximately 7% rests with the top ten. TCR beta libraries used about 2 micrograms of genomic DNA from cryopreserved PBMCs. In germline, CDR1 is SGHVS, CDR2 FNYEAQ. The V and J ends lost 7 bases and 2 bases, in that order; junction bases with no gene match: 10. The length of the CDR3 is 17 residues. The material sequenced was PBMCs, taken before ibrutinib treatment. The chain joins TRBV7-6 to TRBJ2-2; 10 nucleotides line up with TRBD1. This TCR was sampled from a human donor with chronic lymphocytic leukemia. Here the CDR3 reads CASTGDRGRGNTGELFF. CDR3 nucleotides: TGTGCCAGCACCGGGGACAGGGGCCGAGGAAACACCGGGGAGCTGTTTTTT.